This T cell receptor beta chain was identified during a study of CD8 T cells in Susac syndrome. In contrast to the negatively isolated CD8+ and CD4+ T cells, TEMRA cells were FACS-enriched. With respect to this clonotype: Its antigen is unknown.

Germline CDR1 MNHEY, CDR2 SMNVEV (reference sequence). CDR3 length equals 13 residues. The V end was cut by 7 bases, the J end by 6 bases, with 15 bases between. General observations from the study: A relatively small number of individuals underwent TCR sequencing and HLA analysis.

After extraction with the RNeasy kit, 0.5 to 1 ug of the RNA was reverse transcribed using random hexamers. Multiplex immunoSEQ PCR targeted 54 Vbeta and 13 Jbeta TCR beta segments. TCRdb redid the calling of the immunoSEQ multiplex PCR reads with MiXCR, one entry per CDR3 protein. Of around 130,000 distinct CDR3 sequences listed, 91% are singletons. V and J are TRBV27 and TRBJ1-1, with D perhaps TRBD1 (6 bases). The sample consisted of CD8+ T cells from PBMCs. The clonotype originates from a human donor with multiple sclerosis. CDR3: CASTVRGGAEAFF. In DNA form, the CDR3 reads TGTGCCAGCACCGTAAGGGGGGGGGCTGAAGCTTTCTTT.